The 17 T cell receptor beta chains reported below all come from one sample, sequenced in a study of vaccination effects on CD4 cells after COVID-19. Method: immunoSEQ multiplex PCR; TCRdb's copy keeps in-frame clones and lacks some. Of some 70,000 clones listed, approximately 79% are singletons. No cognate antigen is known for these TCRs. Isolation of CD4+ T cells took place after more than 9 days of culture. Two doses of BNT162b2 or mRNA-1273 vaccine were administered to participants. Sequencing was performed on CD4+ T cells from PBMCs cultured without peptide, taken after COVID-19 vaccination. The receptors originated from a human donor who received a COVID-19 vaccine.

V gene TRBV19 combines with J gene TRBJ1-2; D perhaps matches TRBD1 (5 bases). V was cut by 8 bases and J by 6 bases, with 16 bases left in between. Looked up from germline, CDR1 is LNHDA and CDR2 is SQIVND (reference sequence). This CDR3 has 13 amino acids. The CDR3 sequence: CASRVGGGDGYTF. CDR3 DNA: TGTGCCAGTCGAGTGGGAGGAGGGGATGGCTACACCTTC.

The chain combines TRBV19 with TRBJ1-2; 7 bases are shared with TRBD1. J gave up 3 bases and V 4 bases, and 5 bases lay outside the gene matches. CDR3 size: 14 residues. Germline CDR1 is LNHDA and CDR2 is SQIVND (reference sequence). The CDR3 DNA follows: TGTGCCAGTAGTAAGGGGGCAGGCGACTATGGCTACACCTTC. The encoded protein is CASSKGAGDYGYTF.

V is TRBV6-6 and J is TRBJ2-5; D is unresolved. V shed 6 bases and J shed 5 bases, with 13 bases lying between them. The CDR3 spans 13 residues. CDR1 and CDR2 from the germline V gene are MNHNY and SVGAGI (reference sequence). The CDR3 coding sequence is TGTGCCAGCAGGGGCACCCTCGTGGAGACCCAGTACTTC. Its translation: CASRGTLVETQYF.

This clone occurred a few times. The chain joins TRBV6-2 or TRBV6-3 to TRBJ1-2, with 7 bases fitting TRBD1. The CDR3 is made up of 13 amino acids. CDR1 is MNHEY, CDR2 SVGEGT, per germline. J gave up 5 bases and V 2 bases, and 2 bases lay outside the gene matches. The CDR3 nucleotides read TGTGCCAGCAGTTACGACAGGGCATATGGCTACACCTTC. Its protein product is CASSYDRAYGYTF.

The CDR3: CASTWNSGANVLTF. Here the CDR3 DNA reads TGTGCCAGCACGTGGAACTCTGGGGCCAACGTCCTGACTTTC. The J gene is TRBJ2-6, the V gene TRBV2, with D unclear. The CDR3 runs 14 residues. Per the germline V gene, CDR1 is SNHLY and CDR2 is FYNNEI. Between the trimmed V and J ends, which lost 7 bases and 0 bases, there was a span of 7 bases.

The chain is built from TRBV24-1 and TRBJ2-5, with D uncertain. The germline CDR1 and CDR2 sequences are KGHDR and SFDVKD. The ends were cut back, 0 bases at V and 9 bases at J, with 4 bases in the middle. This CDR3 is built from 11 residues. In nucleotides, the CDR3 is TGTGCCACCAGTGATTTGCGGTCCCAGTACTTC. Its translation is CATSDLRSQYF.

The rearrangement joins TRBV19 to TRBJ1-4; no definite D call. Germline CDR1 and CDR2: LNHDA and SQIVND (reference sequence). V was shortened by 3 bases and J by 8 bases, with 16 bases between the two germline ends. This CDR3 comprises 15 residues. CDR3 bases: TGTGCCAGTAGTATGAGCACCAGGAGATCGGAAAAACTGTTTTTT. This translates into CASSMSTRRSEKLFF.

V gene TRBV5-1 combines with J gene TRBJ2-3; D tentatively fits TRBD1 or TRBD2 (5 bases each). The germline V gene encodes CDR1 SGHRS and CDR2 YFSETQ. V was shortened by 4 bases and J by 4 bases, with 16 bases between the two germline ends. CDR3 length: 15 amino acids. The CDR3 sequence: CASSPEGRGADTQYF. In DNA form, the CDR3 reads TGCGCCAGCAGCCCAGAGGGACGCGGCGCAGATACGCAGTATTTT.

The chain carries TRBV5-6 and TRBJ1-2; 8 bases align to TRBD1. The junction had 12 bases not matched to a gene; V was cut back by 1 base and J by 7 bases. Germline assignment: CDR1 SGHDT and CDR2 YYEEEE. The CDR3 loop spans 16 amino acids. The CDR3 region is CASSLLPGQVLSGYTF. The DNA of the CDR3 is TGTGCCAGCAGCTTGTTACCGGGACAGGTACTGAGTGGCTACACCTTC.

The count of this clone is one. This chain links TRBV6-5 with TRBJ1-6; D perhaps matches TRBD1 (5 bases). Germline assignment: CDR1 MNHEY and CDR2 SVGAGI. The CDR3 sequence is 15 residues long. Trimming shortened V by 5 bases and J by 6 bases, and 14 bases separated the two germline ends. The CDR3 is CASSPRDGSNSPLHF. CDR3 DNA: TGTGCCAGCAGTCCCAGGGACGGCAGTAATTCACCCCTCCACTTT.

J is TRBJ1-1 and V is TRBV2; 7 bases line up with TRBD1. V lost 6 bases, J lost 3 bases, and 4 bases stayed unmatched. The length of the CDR3 is 13 residues. The germline V gene encodes CDR1 SNHLY and CDR2 FYNNEI. The CDR3 here is CASSDRVDTEAFF. In nucleotides, the CDR3 is TGTGCCAGCAGCGACAGGGTCGACACTGAAGCTTTCTTT.

This chain joins TRBV6-2 or TRBV6-3 and TRBJ1-2; 8 nucleotides agree with TRBD1. Trimming cost V 2 bases and J 4 bases; bases outside gene matches: 6. Looked up from germline, CDR1 is MNHEY and CDR2 is SVGEGT. The CDR3 totals 15 residues. In DNA, the CDR3 is TGTGCCAGCAGTTACGGACAGGGACCGACCTATGGCTACACCTTC. This encodes CASSYGQGPTYGYTF.

The gene calls are TRBV2 and TRBJ1-6, with 8 bases fitting TRBD1. The CDR3 is 15 residues long. CDR1 and CDR2 (germline): SNHLY, FYNNEI. The junction had 8 bases not matched to a gene; V was cut back by 6 bases and J by 7 bases. The CDR3 nucleotides are TGTGCCAGCAGCCGACAGGGGACGGACAATTCACCCCTCCACTTT. Translating it yields CASSRQGTDNSPLHF.

The V and J genes are TRBV6-5 and TRBJ1-5, with unresolved D. V gave up 10 bases and J gave up 6 bases, with 13 bases separating them. Germline CDR1 reads MNHEY; CDR2 reads SVGAGI. The CDR3 runs to 12 residues. CDR3 region: CATSREGQPQHF. The DNA of the CDR3 is TGTGCCACCTCCCGGGAGGGTCAGCCCCAGCATTTT.

This chain links TRBV29-1 with TRBJ2-2; TRBD2 aligns across 12 bases. J lost 5 bases, V lost 7 bases, and 5 bases had no gene match. Germline V gene sequence: CDR1 SQVTM, CDR2 ANQGSEA. The CDR3 covers 14 residues. This CDR3 reads CSARLAGATGELFF. DNA for the CDR3: TGCAGCGCCCGACTAGCGGGAGCGACCGGGGAGCTGTTTTTT.

The chain has TRBV29-1 and TRBJ2-1, with 10 bases aligning to TRBD2. This CDR3 has 17 residues. Germline V gene sequence: CDR1 SQVTM, CDR2 ANQGSEA. With V trimmed by 2 bases and J by 5 bases, 12 bases remained unmatched. The CDR3 loop is CSVEFGLAGAIHNEQFF. The CDR3 DNA reads TGCAGCGTTGAATTTGGGCTAGCGGGGGCTATACACAATGAGCAGTTCTTC.

The gene calls are TRBV28 and TRBJ2-5, with D unclear. The CDR3 loop spans 10 amino acids. Germline assignment: CDR1 MDHEN and CDR2 SYDVKM. V lost 8 bases to trimming and J lost 5 bases, with 6 bases between them. The CDR3 sequence is CASGRETQYF. CDR3 DNA sequence: TGTGCCAGCGGAAGGGAGACCCAGTACTTC.